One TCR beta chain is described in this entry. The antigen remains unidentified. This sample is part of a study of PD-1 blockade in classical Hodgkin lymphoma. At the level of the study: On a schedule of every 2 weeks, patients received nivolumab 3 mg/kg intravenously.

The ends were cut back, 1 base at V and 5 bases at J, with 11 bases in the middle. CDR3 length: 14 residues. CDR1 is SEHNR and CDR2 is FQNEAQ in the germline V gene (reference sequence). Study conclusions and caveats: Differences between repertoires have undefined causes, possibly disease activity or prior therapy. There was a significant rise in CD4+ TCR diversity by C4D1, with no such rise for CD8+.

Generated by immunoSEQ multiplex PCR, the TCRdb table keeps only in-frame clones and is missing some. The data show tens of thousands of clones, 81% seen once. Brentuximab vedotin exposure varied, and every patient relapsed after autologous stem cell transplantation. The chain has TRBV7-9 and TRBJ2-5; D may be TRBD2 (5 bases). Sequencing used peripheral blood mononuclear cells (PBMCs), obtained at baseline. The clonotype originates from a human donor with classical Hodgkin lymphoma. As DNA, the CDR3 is TGTGCCAGCAGCTTAGGAGGACCGGGGGAGACCCAGTACTTC. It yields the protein CASSLGGPGETQYF.